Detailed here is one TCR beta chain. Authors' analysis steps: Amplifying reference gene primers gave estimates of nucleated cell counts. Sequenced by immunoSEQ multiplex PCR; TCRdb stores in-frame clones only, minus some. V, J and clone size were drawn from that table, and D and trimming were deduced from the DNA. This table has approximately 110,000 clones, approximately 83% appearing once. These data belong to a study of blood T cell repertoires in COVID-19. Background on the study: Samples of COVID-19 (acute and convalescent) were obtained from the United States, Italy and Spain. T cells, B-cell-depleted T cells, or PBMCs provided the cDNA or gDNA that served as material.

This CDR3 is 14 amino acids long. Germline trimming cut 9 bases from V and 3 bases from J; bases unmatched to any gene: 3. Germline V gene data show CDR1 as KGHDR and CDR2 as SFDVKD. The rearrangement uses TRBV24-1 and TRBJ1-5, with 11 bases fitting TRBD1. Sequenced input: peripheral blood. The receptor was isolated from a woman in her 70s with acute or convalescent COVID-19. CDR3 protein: CATGTGGLNQPQHF. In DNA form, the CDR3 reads TGTGCCACCGGGACAGGGGGACTCAATCAGCCCCAGCATTTT.